This T cell receptor (beta chain) was sequenced in a study of CD8+ T cells in alopecia areata. Points from the study as a whole: More clonal than normal scalp was lesional scalp, particularly alopecia totalis/universalis.

cDNA prepared by RNA extraction and subsequent reverse transcription served as the template for sequencing. Only in-frame clones appear in the TCRdb table, and some are missing; sequencing was by immunoSEQ multiplex PCR. Of over 50,000 clones in the sample, around half were seen once. This clone was seen more than once but under ten times. Its cognate antigen is unknown. An end of the junction differs from the germline gene, which may be a read error. The CDR3 has 11 amino acids. Germline CDR1 reads SNHLY; CDR2 reads FYNNEI. This sequence was found in a human donor with alopecia areata. The source was CD8+ T cells sorted from blood, collected at week 0. The rearrangement uses TRBV2 and TRBJ2-1; D remains ambiguous. The CDR3 DNA is TGTGCCAGCAGGGAAGTTGGTGAGCAGTTCTTC. Residues: CASREVGEQFF. Variable domain in full (rest from reference TRBV2 and TRBJ2-1): EPEVTQTPSHQVTQMGQEVILRCVPISNHLYFYWYRQILGQKVEFLVSFYNNEISEKSEIFDDQFSVERPDGSNFTLKIRSTKLEDSAMYFCASREVGEQFFGPGTRLTVL.